A selection of T cell receptor beta chains follows, all from one sample in a study of T cells after yellow fever vaccination. Using its own MiXCR run on the 5' RACE reads, TCRdb lists one record per CDR3 protein. Of approximately 160,000 distinct CDR3 sequences listed, approximately 10% are singletons. Source: CD8+ T cells sorted from PBMCs, taken 45 days after the yellow fever booster vaccination. Receptor source: a man between 18 and 35 years old who received the YFV17D yellow fever vaccine. Both conserved end residues are part of each CDR3. Fields, in order: D gene, J gene, clone size, V gene, CDR3 protein, CDR3 DNA. D genes are given only for firm matches. Some rows mark clone size as missing; the rest say once, few, many or name a class of expanded clone.

D: .; J: TRBJ2-3; size: .; V: TRBV6-2/TRBV6-3; CDR3: CASSYEGIDTQYF; DNA: TGTGCCAGCAGTTACGAGGGGATAGATACGCAGTATTTT
D: TRBD1; J: TRBJ1-2; size: .; V: TRBV4-1; CDR3: CASSQSGQANYGYTF; DNA: TGCGCCAGCAGCCAATCCGGACAGGCCAACTATGGCTACACCTTC
D: TRBD1; J: TRBJ2-2; size: few; V: TRBV24-1; CDR3: CATSAPGQENTGELFF; DNA: TGTGCCACCAGTGCCCCGGGACAGGAAAACACCGGGGAGCTGTTTTTT
D: .; J: TRBJ1-5; size: few; V: TRBV12-3/TRBV12-4; CDR3: CASSSAGRGNQPQHF; DNA: TGTGCCAGCAGTTCGGCGGGCAGGGGTAATCAGCCCCAGCATTTT
D: TRBD1; J: TRBJ2-5; size: .; V: TRBV7-9; CDR3: CASSLEGGETQYF; DNA: TGTGCCAGCAGCTTAGAAGGGGGCGAGACCCAGTACTTC
D: TRBD2; J: TRBJ2-5; size: .; V: TRBV7-2; CDR3: CASSSRDYGQETQYF; DNA: TGTGCCAGCAGCTCACGGGACTACGGGCAAGAGACCCAGTACTTC
D: .; J: TRBJ2-4; size: .; V: TRBV25-1; CDR3: CASAGLENIQYF; DNA: TGTGCCAGCGCGGGCCTGGAAAACATTCAGTACTTC
D: .; J: TRBJ2-1; size: .; V: TRBV12-2; CDR3: CASRRTGTSAKNEQFF; DNA: TGTGCAAGTCGCAGGACCGGGACTAGCGCTAAAAATGAGCAGTTCTTC
D: TRBD1; J: TRBJ2-6; size: few; V: TRBV4-3; CDR3: CASSQDRGAAGANVLTF; DNA: TGCGCCAGCAGCCAGGACAGGGGGGCGGCCGGGGCCAACGTCCTGACTTTC
D: .; J: TRBJ2-1; size: .; V: TRBV4-1; CDR3: CASSQLNYNEQFF; DNA: TGCGCCAGCAGCCAACTGAACTACAATGAGCAGTTCTTC
D: .; J: TRBJ2-2; size: few; V: TRBV9; CDR3: CASSFLWTDSNTGELFF; DNA: .
D: .; J: TRBJ2-3; size: .; V: TRBV6-5; CDR3: CASSYMGGASTDTQYF; DNA: TGTGCCAGCAGTTACATGGGAGGCGCATCCACAGATACGCAGTATTTT
D: TRBD2; J: TRBJ2-2; size: .; V: TRBV5-5; CDR3: CASSYWLAGDTGELFF; DNA: TGTGCCAGCAGCTACTGGTTAGCGGGGGACACCGGGGAGCTGTTTTTT
D: .; J: TRBJ1-2; size: .; V: TRBV28; CDR3: CASSLRQDVNYGYTF; DNA: TGTGCCAGCAGCCTAAGACAGGACGTGAACTATGGCTACACCTTC
D: TRBD1; J: TRBJ1-1; size: many; V: TRBV6-5; CDR3: CASSPGGMTEAFF; DNA: TGTGCCAGCAGTCCAGGGGGGATGACTGAAGCTTTCTTT
D: TRBD1; J: TRBJ2-1; size: .; V: TRBV15; CDR3: CATGRDRGVNEQFF; DNA: TGTGCCACCGGACGGGACAGGGGTGTCAATGAGCAGTTCTTC
D: TRBD2; J: TRBJ2-3; size: few; V: TRBV7-3; CDR3: CASSSGGGGDTQYF; DNA: TGTGCCAGCAGCTCCGGCGGGGGGGGAGATACGCAGTATTTT
D: TRBD1; J: TRBJ1-5; size: .; V: TRBV4-2; CDR3: CASSQLTGVQPQHF; DNA: TGTGCCAGCAGCCAACTGACAGGGGTTCAGCCCCAGCATTTT
D: TRBD2; J: TRBJ2-1; size: few; V: TRBV5-1; CDR3: CASSLLAGNNEQFF; DNA: TGCGCCAGCAGCTTACTAGCGGGTAACAATGAGCAGTTCTTC
D: .; J: TRBJ2-3; size: few; V: TRBV6-5; CDR3: CASTGQRGSDTQYF; DNA: TGTGCCAGCACCGGTCAAAGAGGATCAGATACGCAGTATTTT
D: .; J: TRBJ1-2; size: few; V: TRBV6-5; CDR3: CASSYSSRVRHNYGYTF; DNA: TGTGCCAGCAGTTACTCGAGCAGGGTACGACACAACTATGGCTACACCTTC
D: .; J: TRBJ2-7; size: .; V: TRBV27; CDR3: CASSYRTNYEQYF; DNA: TGTGCCAGCAGTTACCGGACGAACTACGAGCAGTACTTC
D: TRBD1; J: TRBJ1-2; size: .; V: TRBV6-2/TRBV6-3; CDR3: CASSPQGVGYGYTF; DNA: TGTGCCAGCAGTCCACAGGGGGTCGGCTATGGCTACACCTTC
D: TRBD1; J: TRBJ1-2; size: few; V: TRBV12-3/TRBV12-4; CDR3: CASSIGTGFYGYTF; DNA: TGTGCCAGCAGTATCGGGACAGGCTTCTATGGCTACACCTTC
D: .; J: TRBJ2-3; size: .; V: TRBV9; CDR3: CASSVDGGADTQYF; DNA: TGTGCCAGCAGCGTAGATGGGGGAGCAGATACGCAGTATTTT
D: .; J: TRBJ2-5; size: few; V: TRBV25-1; CDR3: CASSGEEGVRTDAKKETQYF; DNA: TGTGCCAGCAGTGGAGAGGAAGGGGTGAGAACGGATGCCAAAAAAGAGACCCAGTACTTC
D: TRBD2; J: TRBJ2-3; size: .; V: TRBV7-3; CDR3: CASSKGSGGADTQYF; DNA: TGTGCCAGCAGCAAGGGGAGCGGGGGGGCAGATACGCAGTATTTT
D: TRBD2; J: TRBJ2-5; size: few; V: TRBV7-9; CDR3: CASSFGLAGKETQYF; DNA: TGTGCCAGCAGCTTCGGACTAGCCGGGAAAGAGACCCAGTACTTC
D: .; J: TRBJ2-1; size: .; V: TRBV10-3; CDR3: CAISDRGSSYNEQFF; DNA: TGTGCCATCAGTGACCGGGGGAGCTCCTACAATGAGCAGTTCTTC
D: TRBD1; J: TRBJ2-1; size: few; V: TRBV7-2; CDR3: CASSSTRQGYNEQFF; DNA: TGTGCCAGCAGCTCGACAAGACAGGGGTACAATGAGCAGTTCTTC
D: TRBD1; J: TRBJ1-3; size: few; V: TRBV7-9; CDR3: CASSLSWDREPGNTIYF; DNA: TGTGCCAGCAGCCTATCCTGGGACAGGGAACCTGGAAACACCATATATTTT
D: .; J: TRBJ2-3; size: many; V: TRBV11-2; CDR3: CASSGRSGTDTQYF; DNA: TGTGCCAGCAGTGGGAGGTCGGGCACAGATACGCAGTATTTT
D: .; J: TRBJ2-1; size: many; V: TRBV7-2; CDR3: CASRSRSSYNEQFF; DNA: TGTGCCAGCAGATCGCGGAGCTCCTACAATGAGCAGTTCTTC
D: TRBD2; J: TRBJ2-7; size: .; V: TRBV27; CDR3: CASSFGYGGDYEQYF; DNA: TGTGCCAGCAGTTTTGGGTACGGGGGGGACTACGAGCAGTACTTC
D: .; J: TRBJ2-2; size: few; V: TRBV20-1; CDR3: CSAIGADTGELFF; DNA: TGCAGTGCTATTGGCGCGGACACCGGGGAGCTGTTTTTT
D: .; J: TRBJ1-1; size: .; V: TRBV6-2/TRBV6-3; CDR3: CASSYSSGSLNTDAFF; DNA: TGTGCCAGCAGTTACTCGAGTGGCAGTCTGAACACTGATGCTTTCTTT
D: .; J: TRBJ2-6; size: .; V: TRBV7-9; CDR3: CASSPPASGANVLTF; DNA: TGTGCCAGCAGCCCTCCAGCCTCTGGGGCCAACGTCCTGACTTTC
D: .; J: TRBJ1-1; size: .; V: TRBV6-5; CDR3: CASRLDMGTEAFF; DNA: TGTGCCAGCAGGCTAGATATGGGCACTGAAGCTTTCTTT
D: .; J: TRBJ2-4; size: few; V: TRBV27; CDR3: CASSPVDRTYIQYF; DNA: TGTGCCAGCAGTCCCGTAGACAGGACATACATTCAGTACTTC
D: TRBD2; J: TRBJ2-3; size: .; V: TRBV19; CDR3: CASSIYAGGPPDTQYF; DNA: TGTGCCAGTAGTATATATGCGGGGGGGCCCCCAGATACGCAGTATTTT
D: TRBD2; J: TRBJ2-3; size: .; V: TRBV7-2; CDR3: CASSLARGYSTDTQYF; DNA: TGTGCCAGCAGCTTAGCGCGGGGGTATAGCACAGATACGCAGTATTTT
D: TRBD1; J: TRBJ2-3; size: few; V: TRBV19; CDR3: CASSQGVTDTQYF; DNA: TGTGCCAGTAGCCAGGGGGTCACAGATACGCAGTATTTT
D: TRBD1; J: TRBJ1-2; size: few; V: TRBV7-9; CDR3: CASSLARTGPIYGYTF; DNA: TGTGCCAGCAGCTTAGCCCGGACAGGCCCCATCTATGGCTACACCTTC
D: .; J: TRBJ2-3; size: few; V: TRBV6-5; CDR3: CASSYMGPTDTQYF; DNA: TGTGCCAGCAGTTATATGGGACCCACAGATACGCAGTATTTT